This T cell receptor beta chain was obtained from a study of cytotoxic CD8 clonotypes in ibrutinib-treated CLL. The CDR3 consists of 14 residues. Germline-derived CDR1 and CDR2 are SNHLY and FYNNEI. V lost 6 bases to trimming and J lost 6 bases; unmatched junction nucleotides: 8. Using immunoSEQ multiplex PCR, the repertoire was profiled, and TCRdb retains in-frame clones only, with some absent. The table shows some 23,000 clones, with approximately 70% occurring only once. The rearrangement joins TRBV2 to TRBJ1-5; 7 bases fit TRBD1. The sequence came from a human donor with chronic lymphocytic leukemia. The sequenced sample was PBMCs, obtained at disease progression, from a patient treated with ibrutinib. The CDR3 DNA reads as TGTGCCAGCAGAGTCCAGGGGGGGGTTCAGCCCCAGCATTTT. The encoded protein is CASRVQGGVQPQHF.